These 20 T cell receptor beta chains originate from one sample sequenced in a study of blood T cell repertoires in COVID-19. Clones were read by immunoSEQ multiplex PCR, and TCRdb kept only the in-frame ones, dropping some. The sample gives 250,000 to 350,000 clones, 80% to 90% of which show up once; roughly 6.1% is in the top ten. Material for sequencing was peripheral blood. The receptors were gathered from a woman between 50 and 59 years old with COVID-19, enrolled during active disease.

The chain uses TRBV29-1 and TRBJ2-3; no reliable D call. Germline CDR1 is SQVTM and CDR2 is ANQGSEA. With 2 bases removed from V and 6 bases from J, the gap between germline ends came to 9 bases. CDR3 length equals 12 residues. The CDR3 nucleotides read TGCAGCGTTGAACAGATAGCCGATACGCAGTATTTT. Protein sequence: CSVEQIADTQYF.

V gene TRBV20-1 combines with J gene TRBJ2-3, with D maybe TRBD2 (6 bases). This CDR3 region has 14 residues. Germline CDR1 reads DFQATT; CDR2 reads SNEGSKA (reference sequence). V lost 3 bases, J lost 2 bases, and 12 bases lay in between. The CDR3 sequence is CSASGVAATDTQYF. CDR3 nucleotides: TGCAGTGCTAGTGGAGTAGCGGCCACAGATACGCAGTATTTT.

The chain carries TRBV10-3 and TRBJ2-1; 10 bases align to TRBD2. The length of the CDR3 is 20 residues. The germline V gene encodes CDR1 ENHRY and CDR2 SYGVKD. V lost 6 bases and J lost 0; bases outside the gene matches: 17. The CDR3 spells CAIRETSGFWPRFSYNEQFF. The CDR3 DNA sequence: TGTGCCATCAGAGAGACTAGCGGGTTCTGGCCGAGGTTCTCCTACAATGAGCAGTTCTTC.

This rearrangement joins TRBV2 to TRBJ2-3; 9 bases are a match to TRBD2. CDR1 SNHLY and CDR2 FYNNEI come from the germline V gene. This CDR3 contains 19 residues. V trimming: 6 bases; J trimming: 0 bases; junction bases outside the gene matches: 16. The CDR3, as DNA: TGTGCCAGCAGGGGAATAATACCGGGACTAGCCGTCAGCACAGATACGCAGTATTTT. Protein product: CASRGIIPGLAVSTDTQYF.

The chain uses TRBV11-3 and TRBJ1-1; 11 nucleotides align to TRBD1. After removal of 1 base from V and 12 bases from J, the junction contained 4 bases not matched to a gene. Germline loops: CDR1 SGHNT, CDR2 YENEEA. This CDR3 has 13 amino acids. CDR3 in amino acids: CASSLGTGGFPFF. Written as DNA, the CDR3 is TGTGCCAGCAGCTTAGGGACAGGGGGCTTTCCTTTCTTT.

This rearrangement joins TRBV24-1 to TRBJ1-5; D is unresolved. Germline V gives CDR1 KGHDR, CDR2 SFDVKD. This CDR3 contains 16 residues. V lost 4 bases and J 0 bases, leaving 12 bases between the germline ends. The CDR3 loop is CATSDHDWYSNQPQHF. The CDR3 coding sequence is TGTGCCACCAGTGACCACGACTGGTATAGCAATCAGCCCCAGCATTTT.

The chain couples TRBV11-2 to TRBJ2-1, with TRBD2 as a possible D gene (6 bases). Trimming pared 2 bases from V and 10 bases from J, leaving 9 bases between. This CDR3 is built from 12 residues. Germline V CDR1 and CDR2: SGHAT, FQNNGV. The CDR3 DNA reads TGTGCCAGCAGCTTAAGAAGCGGGGAGCAGTTCTTC. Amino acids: CASSLRSGEQFF.

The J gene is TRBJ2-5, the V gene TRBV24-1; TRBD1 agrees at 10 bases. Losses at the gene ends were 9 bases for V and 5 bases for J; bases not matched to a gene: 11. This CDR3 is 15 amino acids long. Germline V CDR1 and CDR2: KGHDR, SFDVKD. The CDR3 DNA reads TGTGCCACCTCAATGTCCGGGACAGGGGAGGAGACCCAGTACTTC. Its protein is CATSMSGTGEETQYF.

In DNA form, the CDR3 reads TGTGCCAGCTCACCGGGACAGGGCGGAACATACGAGCAGTACTTC. It encodes CASSPGQGGTYEQYF. This rearrangement joins TRBV18 to TRBJ2-7, with 9 bases identical to TRBD1. The junction had 7 bases not matched to a gene; V was cut back by 3 bases and J by 4 bases. The length of the CDR3 is 15 residues. CDR1 is KGHSH and CDR2 is LQKENI in the germline V gene. Filled out from reference TRBV18 and TRBJ2-7, the complete variable domain reads NAGVMQNPRHLVRRRGQEARLRCSPMKGHSHVYWYRQLPEEGLKFMVYLQKENIIDESGMPKERFSAEFPKEGPSILRIQQVVRGDSAAYFCASSPGQGGTYEQYFGPGTRLTVT.

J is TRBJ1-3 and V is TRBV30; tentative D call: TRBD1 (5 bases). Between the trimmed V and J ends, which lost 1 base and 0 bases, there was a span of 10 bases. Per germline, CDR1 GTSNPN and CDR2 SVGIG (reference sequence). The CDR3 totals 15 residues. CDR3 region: CAWSAKDNSGNTIYF. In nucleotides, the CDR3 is TGTGCCTGGAGTGCGAAGGACAACTCTGGAAACACCATATATTTT.

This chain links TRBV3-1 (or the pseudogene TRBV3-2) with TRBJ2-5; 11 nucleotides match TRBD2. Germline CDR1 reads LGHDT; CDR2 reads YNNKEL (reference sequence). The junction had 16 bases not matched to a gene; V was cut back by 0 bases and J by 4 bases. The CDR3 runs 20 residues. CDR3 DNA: TGTGCCAGCAGCCAAGAATCTTGGGGGCTAGCGGGAGGCCTTAGAGAGACCCAGTACTTC. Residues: CASSQESWGLAGGLRETQYF.

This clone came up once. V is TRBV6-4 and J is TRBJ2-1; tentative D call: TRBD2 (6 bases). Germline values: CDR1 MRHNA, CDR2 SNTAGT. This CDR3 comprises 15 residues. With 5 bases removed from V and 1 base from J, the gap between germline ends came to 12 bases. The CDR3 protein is CASSFDGGSYNEQFF. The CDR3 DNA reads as TGTGCCAGCAGTTTTGACGGGGGTTCCTACAATGAGCAGTTCTTC.

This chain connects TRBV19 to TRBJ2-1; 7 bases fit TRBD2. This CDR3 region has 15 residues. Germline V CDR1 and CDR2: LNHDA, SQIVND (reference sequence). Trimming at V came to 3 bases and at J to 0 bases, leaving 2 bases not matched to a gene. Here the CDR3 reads CASSIRGSSYNEQFF. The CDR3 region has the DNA TGTGCCAGTAGTATTCGCGGGAGCTCCTACAATGAGCAGTTCTTC.

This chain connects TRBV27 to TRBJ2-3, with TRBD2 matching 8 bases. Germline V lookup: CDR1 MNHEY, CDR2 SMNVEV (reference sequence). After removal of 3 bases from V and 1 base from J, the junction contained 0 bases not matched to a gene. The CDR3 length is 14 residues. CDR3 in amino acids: CASSFSGGTDTQYF. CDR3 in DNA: TGTGCCAGCAGTTTTAGCGGGGGCACAGATACGCAGTATTTT.

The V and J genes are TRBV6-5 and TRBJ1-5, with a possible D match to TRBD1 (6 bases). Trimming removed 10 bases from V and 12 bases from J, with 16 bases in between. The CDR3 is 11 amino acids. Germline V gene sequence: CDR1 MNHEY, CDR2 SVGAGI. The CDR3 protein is CATTSGVRQHF. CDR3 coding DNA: TGTGCCACCACTTCAGGGGTGCGCCAGCATTTT.

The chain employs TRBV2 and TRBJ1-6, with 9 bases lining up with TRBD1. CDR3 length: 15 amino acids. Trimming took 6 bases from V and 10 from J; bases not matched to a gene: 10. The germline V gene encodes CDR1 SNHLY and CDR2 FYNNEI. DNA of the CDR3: TGTGCCAGCAGCCTGGACAGGGGATTGGGATCACCCCTCCACTTT. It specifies CASSLDRGLGSPLHF.

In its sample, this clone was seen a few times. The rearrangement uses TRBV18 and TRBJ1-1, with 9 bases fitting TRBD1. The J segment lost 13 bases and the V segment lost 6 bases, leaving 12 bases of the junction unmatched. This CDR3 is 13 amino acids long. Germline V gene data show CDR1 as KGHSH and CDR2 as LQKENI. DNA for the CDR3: TGTGCCAGCTCCCCTCGGGACAGGGAGGAGGGTTTCTTT. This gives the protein CASSPRDREEGFF.

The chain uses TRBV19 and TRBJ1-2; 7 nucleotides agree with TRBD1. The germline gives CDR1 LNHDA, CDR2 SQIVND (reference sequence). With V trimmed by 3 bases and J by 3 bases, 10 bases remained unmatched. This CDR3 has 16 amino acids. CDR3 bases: TGTGCCAGTAGTATCCCAACCAGGGGGAATGACTATGGCTACACCTTC. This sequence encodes CASSIPTRGNDYGYTF.

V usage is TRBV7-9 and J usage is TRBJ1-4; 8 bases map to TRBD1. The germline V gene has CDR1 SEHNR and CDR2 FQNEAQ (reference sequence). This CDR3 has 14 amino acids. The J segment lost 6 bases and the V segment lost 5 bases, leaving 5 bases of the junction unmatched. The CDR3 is CASSSQGAYEKLFF. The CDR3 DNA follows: TGTGCCAGCAGCAGTCAGGGGGCGTATGAAAAACTGTTTTTT. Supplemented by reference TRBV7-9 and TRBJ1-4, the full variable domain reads DTGVSQNPRHKITKRGQNVTFRCDPISEHNRLYWYRQTLGQGPEFLTYFQNEAQLEKSRLLSDRFSAERPKGSFSTLEIQRTEQGDSAMYLCASSSQGAYEKLFFGSGTQLSVL.

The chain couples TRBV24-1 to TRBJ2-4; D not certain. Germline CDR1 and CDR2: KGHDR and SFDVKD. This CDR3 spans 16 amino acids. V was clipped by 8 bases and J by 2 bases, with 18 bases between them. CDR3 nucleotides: TGTGCCACCACAAGCCAGTGGGCAGCCTCCAAAAACATTCAGTACTTC. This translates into CATTSQWAASKNIQYF.